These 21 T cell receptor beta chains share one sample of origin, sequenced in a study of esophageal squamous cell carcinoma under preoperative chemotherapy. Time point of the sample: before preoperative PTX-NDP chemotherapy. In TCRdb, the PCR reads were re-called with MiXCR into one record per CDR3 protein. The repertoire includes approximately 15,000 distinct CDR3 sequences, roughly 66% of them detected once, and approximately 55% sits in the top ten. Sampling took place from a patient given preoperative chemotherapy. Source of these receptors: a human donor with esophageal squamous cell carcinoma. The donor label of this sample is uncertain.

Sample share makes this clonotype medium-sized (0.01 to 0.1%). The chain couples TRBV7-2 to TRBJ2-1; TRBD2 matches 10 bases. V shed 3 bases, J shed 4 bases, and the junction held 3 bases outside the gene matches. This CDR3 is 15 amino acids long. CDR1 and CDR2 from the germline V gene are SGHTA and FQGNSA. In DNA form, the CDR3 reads TGTGCCAGCAGCTTCAGGACTAGCGGTTACAATGAGCAGTTCTTC. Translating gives CASSFRTSGYNEQFF.

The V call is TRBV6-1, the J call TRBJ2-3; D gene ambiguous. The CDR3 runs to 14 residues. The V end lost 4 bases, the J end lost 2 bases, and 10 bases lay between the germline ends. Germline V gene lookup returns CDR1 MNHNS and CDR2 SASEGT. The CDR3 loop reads CASSVRPSTDTQYF. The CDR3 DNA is TGTGCCAGCAGTGTAAGGCCTTCCACAGATACGCAGTATTTT.

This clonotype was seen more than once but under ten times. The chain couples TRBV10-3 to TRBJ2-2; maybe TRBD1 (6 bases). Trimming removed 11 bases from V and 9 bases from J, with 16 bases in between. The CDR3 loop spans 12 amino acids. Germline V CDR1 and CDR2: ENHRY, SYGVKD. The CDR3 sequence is CASRTDHRELFF. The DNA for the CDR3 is TGTGCCTCTCGGACAGATCACCGGGAGCTGTTTTTT.

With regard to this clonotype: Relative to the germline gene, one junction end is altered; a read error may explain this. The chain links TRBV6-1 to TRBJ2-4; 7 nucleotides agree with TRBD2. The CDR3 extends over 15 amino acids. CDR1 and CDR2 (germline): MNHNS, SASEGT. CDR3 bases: TGTGCCAGCGGTGAAGTGGGCCGGGAGGAAGGCACTCAGTACTTC. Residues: CASGEVGREEGTQYF.

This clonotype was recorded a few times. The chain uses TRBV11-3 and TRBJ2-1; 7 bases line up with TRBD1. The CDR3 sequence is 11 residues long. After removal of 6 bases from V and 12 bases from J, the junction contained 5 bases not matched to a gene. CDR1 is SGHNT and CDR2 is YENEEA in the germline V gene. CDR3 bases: TGTGCCAGCAGTCAGACAGGGTCGCAGTTCTTC. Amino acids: CASSQTGSQFF.

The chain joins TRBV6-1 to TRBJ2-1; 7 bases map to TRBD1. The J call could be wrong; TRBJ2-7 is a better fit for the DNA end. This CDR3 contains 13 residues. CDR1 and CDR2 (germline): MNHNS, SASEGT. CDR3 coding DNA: TGTGCCAGCAGTGGGGGGACAGTCAATGAGCAGTACTTC. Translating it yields CASSGGTVNEQYF.

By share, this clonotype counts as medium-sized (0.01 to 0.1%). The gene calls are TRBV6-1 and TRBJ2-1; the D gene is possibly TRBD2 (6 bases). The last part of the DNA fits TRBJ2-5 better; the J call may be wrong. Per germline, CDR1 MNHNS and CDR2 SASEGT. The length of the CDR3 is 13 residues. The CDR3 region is CASSELRGETQYF. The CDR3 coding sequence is TGTGCCAGCAGTGAATTGCGGGGAGAGACCCAGTACTTC.

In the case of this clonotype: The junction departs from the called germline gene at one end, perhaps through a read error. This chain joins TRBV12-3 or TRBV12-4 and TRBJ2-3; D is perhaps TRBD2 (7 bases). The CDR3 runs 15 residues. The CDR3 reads CAGGRGGGNQETQYF. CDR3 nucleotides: TGTGCCGGGGGGAGGGGGGGCGGGAACCAAGAGACCCAGTACTTT.

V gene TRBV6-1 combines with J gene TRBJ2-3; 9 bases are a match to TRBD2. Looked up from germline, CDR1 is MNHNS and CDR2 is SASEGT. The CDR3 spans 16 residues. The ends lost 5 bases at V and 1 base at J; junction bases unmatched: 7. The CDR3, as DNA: TGTGCCAGCAGTCCCATCGCGGGAGGGGGCACAGATACGCAGTATTTT. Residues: CASSPIAGGGTDTQYF.

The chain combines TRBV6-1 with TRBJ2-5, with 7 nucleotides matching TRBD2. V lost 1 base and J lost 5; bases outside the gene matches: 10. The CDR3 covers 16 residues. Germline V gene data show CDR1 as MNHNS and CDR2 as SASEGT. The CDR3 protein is CASSEEGGRGGETQYF. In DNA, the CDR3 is TGTGCCAGCAGTGAAGAAGGCGGGAGAGGCGGGGAGACCCAGTACTTC.

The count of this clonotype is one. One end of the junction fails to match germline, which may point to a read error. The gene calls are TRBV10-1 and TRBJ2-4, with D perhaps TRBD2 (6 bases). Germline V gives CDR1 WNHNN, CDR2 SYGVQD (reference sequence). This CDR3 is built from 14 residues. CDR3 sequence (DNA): TGCCCCGGCTCGGGGGTGCGAGCCAAGAACATTCAGTACTTC. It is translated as CPGSGVRAKNIQYF.

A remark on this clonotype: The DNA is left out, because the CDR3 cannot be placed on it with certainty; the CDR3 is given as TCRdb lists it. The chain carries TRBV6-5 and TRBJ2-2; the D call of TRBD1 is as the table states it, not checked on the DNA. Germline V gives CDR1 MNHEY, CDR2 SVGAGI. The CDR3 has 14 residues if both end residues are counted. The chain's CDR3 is CASGWGGGTGEQFF.

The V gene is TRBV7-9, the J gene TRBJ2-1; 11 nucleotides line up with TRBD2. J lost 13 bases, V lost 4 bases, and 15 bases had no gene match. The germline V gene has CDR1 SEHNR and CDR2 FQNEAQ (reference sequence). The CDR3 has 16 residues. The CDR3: CASSSGTSGYGETQFF. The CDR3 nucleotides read TGTGCCAGCAGCTCCGGGACTAGCGGCTACGGAGAGACCCAGTTCTTC.

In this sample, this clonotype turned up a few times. The CDR3 DNA sequence: TGTGCCAGCACCACTACGTCATTAACCCACAATGAGCAGTTCTTC. Protein product: CASTTTSLTHNEQFF. This chain connects TRBV6-1 to TRBJ2-1; D remains unclear. The CDR3 loop spans 15 amino acids. V gave up 7 bases and J gave up 5 bases, with 18 bases separating them. Germline CDR1 reads MNHNS; CDR2 reads SASEGT.

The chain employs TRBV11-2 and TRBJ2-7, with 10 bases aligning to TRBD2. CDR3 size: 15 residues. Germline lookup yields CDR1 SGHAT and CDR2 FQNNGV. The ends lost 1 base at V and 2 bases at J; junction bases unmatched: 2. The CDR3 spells CASSLASGGTYEQYF. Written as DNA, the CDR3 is TGTGCCAGCAGCTTAGCTAGCGGGGGCACCTACGAGCAGTACTTC.

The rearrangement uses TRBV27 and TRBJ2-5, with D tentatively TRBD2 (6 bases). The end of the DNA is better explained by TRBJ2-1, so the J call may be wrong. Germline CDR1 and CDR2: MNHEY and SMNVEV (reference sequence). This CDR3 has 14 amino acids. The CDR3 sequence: CASSVRGKEYEQFF. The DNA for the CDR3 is TGTGCCAGCAGTGTACGGGGGAAGGAGTACGAGCAGTTCTTC.

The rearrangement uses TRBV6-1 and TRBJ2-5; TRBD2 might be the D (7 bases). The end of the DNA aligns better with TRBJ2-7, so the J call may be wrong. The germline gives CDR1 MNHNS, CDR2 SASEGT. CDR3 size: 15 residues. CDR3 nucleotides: TGTGCCAGCAGTGAGGGGGGGGGCGAAGCCTACGAGCAGTACTTC. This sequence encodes CASSEGGGEAYEQYF.

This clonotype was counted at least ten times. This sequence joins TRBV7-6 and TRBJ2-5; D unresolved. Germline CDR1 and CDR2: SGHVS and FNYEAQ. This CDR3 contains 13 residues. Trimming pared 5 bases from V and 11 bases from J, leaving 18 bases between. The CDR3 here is CASSTSQGSEQYF. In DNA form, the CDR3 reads TGTGCCAGCAGCACATCCCAAGGGTCAGAGCAGTACTTC.

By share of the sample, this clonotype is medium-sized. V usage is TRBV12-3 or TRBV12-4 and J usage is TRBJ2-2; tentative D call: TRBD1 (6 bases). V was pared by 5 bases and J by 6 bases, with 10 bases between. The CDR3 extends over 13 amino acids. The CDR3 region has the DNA TGTGCCAGCAGTCAACAGGGACCCGGGGAGCTGTTTTTT. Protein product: CASSQQGPGELFF.

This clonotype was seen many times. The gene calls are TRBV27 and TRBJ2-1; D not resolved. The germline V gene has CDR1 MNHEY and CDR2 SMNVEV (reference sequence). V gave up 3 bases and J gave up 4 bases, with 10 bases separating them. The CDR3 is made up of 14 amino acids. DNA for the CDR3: TGTGCCAGCAGTTTGTACGCTAGGTACAATGAGCAGTTCTTC. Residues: CASSLYARYNEQFF.

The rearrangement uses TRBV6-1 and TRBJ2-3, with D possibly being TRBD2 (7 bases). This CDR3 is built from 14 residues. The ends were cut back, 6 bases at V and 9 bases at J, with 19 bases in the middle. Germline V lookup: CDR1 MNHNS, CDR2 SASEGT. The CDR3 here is CASRGGLAKDTQYF. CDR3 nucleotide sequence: TGTGCCAGCAGGGGGGGGCTAGCCAAAGACACGCAGTATTTT.